One sample yielded the 28 T cell receptor beta chains listed below, sequenced in a study of blood T cell repertoires in COVID-19. Clones were sequenced by immunoSEQ multiplex PCR, and TCRdb holds only the in-frame ones, with some missing. Counted here are 320,000 or so clones, roughly 89% occurring once; the ten biggest clones make up 5% to 5.5%. The sample comprised PBMCs or T cells enriched from blood (not recorded which). Receptors were obtained from a man in his fifties or sixties who had recovered from COVID-19.

The chain has TRBV5-1 and TRBJ2-1; TRBD2 agrees at 7 bases. With V trimmed by 1 base and J by 9 bases, 10 bases remained unmatched. The germline CDR1 and CDR2 sequences are SGHRS and YFSETQ. The CDR3 has 15 amino acids. The CDR3 DNA reads TGCGCCAGCAGCTTGTCGTCGCGGGAGTATGGTGAGCAGTTCTTC. Protein: CASSLSSREYGEQFF.

DNA of the CDR3: TGTGCCAGCAGCCAATACCAGACAGGGGGCAATTCACCCCTCCACTTT. It yields the protein CASSQYQTGGNSPLHF. The V and J genes are TRBV3-1 (or the pseudogene TRBV3-2) and TRBJ1-6, with 10 bases that match TRBD1. CDR1 LGHDT and CDR2 YNNKEL come from the germline V gene (reference sequence). The V gene end was trimmed by 2 bases and the J gene end by 7 bases; junction bases not matched to a gene: 5. The CDR3 has 16 residues.

The chain employs TRBV19 and TRBJ2-1; 7 bases line up with TRBD2. Germline loops: CDR1 LNHDA, CDR2 SQIVND (reference sequence). CDR3 length: 15 amino acids. Germline trimming cut 7 bases from V and 6 bases from J; bases unmatched to any gene: 12. The CDR3 DNA follows: TGTGCCAGTACCCCGTGGGAGGGGAAGAGCAATGAGCAGTTCTTC. Translated: CASTPWEGKSNEQFF.

This chain connects TRBV7-3 to TRBJ1-1, with 9 bases lining up with TRBD1. J gave up 4 bases and V 5 bases, and 5 bases lay outside the gene matches. This CDR3 region has 14 residues. Germline assignment: CDR1 SGHTA and CDR2 FQGTGA. In DNA form, the CDR3 reads TGTGCCAGCAGCCTACAGGGGGCTGGCACTGAAGCTTTCTTT. It yields the protein CASSLQGAGTEAFF.

This clone was found once. The chain employs TRBV4-1 and TRBJ1-1; 10 bases map to TRBD1. Looked up from germline, CDR1 is MGHRA and CDR2 is YSYEKL. The CDR3 loop spans 18 amino acids. The junction had 15 bases not matched to a gene; V was cut back by 3 bases and J by 5 bases. In DNA, the CDR3 is TGCGCCAGCAGCCAGTTACCGGGACAGGGGTCCGGTGGGACTGAAGCTTTCTTT. As protein: CASSQLPGQGSGGTEAFF.

This clone came up once. The chain uses TRBV6-1 and TRBJ2-5, with D perhaps matching TRBD2 (6 bases). This CDR3 comprises 14 residues. The V and J ends lost 1 base and 9 bases respectively, with 15 bases between them. CDR1 is MNHNS and CDR2 is SASEGT in the germline V gene. The CDR3 spells CASSEVDSGSPQYF. For the CDR3, the DNA is TGTGCCAGCAGTGAAGTGGATAGCGGATCCCCCCAGTACTTC.

The chain joins TRBV10-3 to TRBJ2-1; D may be TRBD1 (5 bases). The germline V gene encodes CDR1 ENHRY and CDR2 SYGVKD. The V and J ends lost 6 bases and 4 bases respectively, with 16 bases between them. This CDR3 has 15 residues. CDR3 coding DNA: TGTGCCATCAGGGGTGACAGACACCCTTACAATGAGCAGTTCTTC. The encoded protein is CAIRGDRHPYNEQFF.

This sequence joins TRBV11-2 and TRBJ1-5; D is unresolved. Germline V gene data show CDR1 as SGHAT and CDR2 as FQNNGV. Trimming removed 3 bases from V and 4 bases from J, with 7 bases in between. The CDR3 runs to 13 residues. The CDR3 loop is CASSFGWNQPQHF. The CDR3 DNA reads TGTGCCAGCAGCTTTGGCTGGAATCAGCCCCAGCATTTT.

V and J are TRBV2 and TRBJ2-5; D not resolved. With 0 bases removed from V and 4 bases from J, the gap between germline ends came to 9 bases. CDR3 length equals 14 residues. Germline lookup yields CDR1 SNHLY and CDR2 FYNNEI. The CDR3 sequence is CASSEALPGETQYF. The CDR3 bases are TGTGCCAGCAGTGAAGCGTTGCCAGGAGAGACCCAGTACTTC.

The chain recombines TRBV28 with TRBJ1-1; TRBD1 might be the D (5 bases). CDR1 is MDHEN and CDR2 is SYDVKM in the germline V gene. The V and J ends lost 6 bases and 4 bases respectively, with 15 bases between them. The CDR3 sequence is 14 residues long. CDR3 bases: TGTGCCAGCAGCTATAGACAGTTCCGCACTGAAGCTTTCTTT. Its protein product is CASSYRQFRTEAFF.

The V and J genes are TRBV29-1 and TRBJ2-2; 7 positions match TRBD2. Per germline, CDR1 SQVTM and CDR2 ANQGSEA. V trimming: 6 bases; J trimming: 3 bases; junction bases outside the gene matches: 7. The CDR3 runs to 14 residues. The CDR3 sequence: CSVGRLADTGELFF. The CDR3 DNA follows: TGCAGCGTCGGAAGACTAGCAGACACCGGGGAGCTGTTTTTT.

This clone occurred once. This chain connects TRBV6-5 to TRBJ2-3; D gene uncertain. This CDR3 has 16 residues. V shed 4 bases and J shed 0 bases, with 14 bases lying between them. Per the germline V gene, CDR1 is MNHEY and CDR2 is SVGAGI. CDR3 coding DNA: TGTGCCAGCAGTTTCAACGCGAGAGAAAGCACAGATACGCAGTATTTT. This gives the protein CASSFNARESTDTQYF.

DNA of the CDR3: TGTGCCAGCAGGAGGGGACAGAACTACGAGCAGTACTTC. Protein sequence: CASRRGQNYEQYF. The chain carries TRBV6-5 and TRBJ2-7; 7 nucleotides align to TRBD1. Trimming removed 6 bases from V and 3 bases from J; junction bases left unmatched: 5. The CDR3 has 13 amino acids. Germline values: CDR1 MNHEY, CDR2 SVGAGI.

V is TRBV19 and J is TRBJ1-5, with 8 nucleotides matching TRBD1. V gave up 5 bases and J gave up 4 bases; unmatched junction bases: 7. The CDR3 has 15 residues. Germline-derived CDR1 and CDR2 are LNHDA and SQIVND (reference sequence). CDR3 protein: CASSSPGQANQPQHF. DNA of the CDR3: TGTGCCAGTAGTTCCCCGGGACAGGCGAATCAGCCCCAGCATTTT.

Concerning this clone itself: The sample carries other DNA sequences with the same CDR3. The chain joins TRBV18 to TRBJ1-3; D remains ambiguous. Germline CDR1 reads KGHSH; CDR2 reads LQKENI. This CDR3 has 14 amino acids. V lost 6 bases and J lost 0, with 9 bases in between. The CDR3 nucleotides are TGTGCCAGCTCCCCAGGCAGCTCTGGAAACACCATATATTTT. Its protein is CASSPGSSGNTIYF. Filled out from reference TRBV18 and TRBJ1-3, the complete variable domain reads NAGVMQNPRHLVRRRGQEARLRCSPMKGHSHVYWYRQLPEEGLKFMVYLQKENIIDESGMPKERFSAEFPKEGPSILRIQQVVRGDSAAYFCASSPGSSGNTIYFGEGSWLTVV.

The chain is built from TRBV14 and TRBJ1-5; perhaps TRBD1 as D (6 bases). Germline CDR1 SGHDN, CDR2 FVKESK. V lost 0 bases and J 7 bases, leaving 10 bases between the germline ends. This CDR3 is 14 amino acids long. The CDR3 DNA reads as TGTGCCAGCAGCCAAGAGGCAGGGGACCAGCCCCAGCATTTT. Amino acid sequence: CASSQEAGDQPQHF.

V gene TRBV5-1 combines with J gene TRBJ2-3, with TRBD2 matching 9 bases. The V gene end was trimmed by 4 bases and the J gene end by 11 bases; junction bases not matched to a gene: 17. CDR1 and CDR2 (germline): SGHRS, YFSETQ. The CDR3 is 16 amino acids. CDR3 nucleotides: TGCGCCAGCAGCCCTGGGGTTAGCGGGAGCGCCGAGAAGCAGTATTTT. Residues: CASSPGVSGSAEKQYF.

The chain employs TRBV18 and TRBJ2-3; the match to TRBD2 covers 12 bases. The trim removed 6 bases at V and 6 bases at J, leaving 13 bases unmatched. CDR1 is KGHSH, CDR2 LQKENI, per germline. The CDR3 runs 17 residues. In DNA form, the CDR3 reads TGTGCCAGCTCGCCGCTCGGACTAGCGGGATTTTCTGATACGCAGTATTTT. The encoded protein is CASSPLGLAGFSDTQYF.

The genes are TRBV24-1 and TRBJ1-2, with 7 bases matching TRBD1. Per the germline V gene, CDR1 is KGHDR and CDR2 is SFDVKD. The length of the CDR3 is 15 residues. V was pared by 1 base and J by 1 base, with 2 bases of the junction left unmatched. The DNA of the CDR3 is TGTGCCACCAGTGATTTAGGGACAGTTAACTATGGCTACACCTTC. Protein: CATSDLGTVNYGYTF.

The genes are TRBV5-1 and TRBJ2-5; D call uncertain. V lost 0 bases to trimming and J lost 2 bases, with 5 bases between them. The CDR3 is made up of 13 amino acids. CDR1 and CDR2 from the germline V gene are SGHRS and YFSETQ. The CDR3 region is CASSLGPQETQYF. Written as DNA, the CDR3 is TGCGCCAGCAGCTTGGGGCCTCAAGAGACCCAGTACTTC.

The chain carries TRBV2 and TRBJ2-5; 7 bases align to TRBD2. J gave up 3 bases and V 0 bases, and 1 base lay outside the gene matches. The CDR3 sequence is 14 residues long. In germline, CDR1 is SNHLY, CDR2 FYNNEI. CDR3 protein: CASSEASGEETQYF. CDR3 nucleotides: TGTGCCAGCAGTGAAGCCAGCGGGGAAGAGACCCAGTACTTC.

The gene calls are TRBV19 and TRBJ1-5; 10 bases agree with TRBD1. After removal of 5 bases from V and 6 bases from J, the junction contained 4 bases not matched to a gene. Germline V gives CDR1 LNHDA, CDR2 SQIVND (reference sequence). This CDR3 has 14 amino acids. This CDR3 reads CASSDRGLSQPQHF. The DNA for the CDR3 is TGTGCCAGTAGTGACAGGGGGCTTAGTCAGCCCCAGCATTTT.

The V call is TRBV7-9, the J call TRBJ2-4, with D perhaps matching TRBD1 (6 bases). In germline, CDR1 is SEHNR, CDR2 FQNEAQ (reference sequence). V lost 1 base and J lost 0, with 10 bases in between. The CDR3 loop spans 16 amino acids. CDR3 sequence: CASSLGAGEAKNIQYF. CDR3 bases: TGTGCCAGCAGCTTAGGGGCAGGGGAAGCCAAAAACATTCAGTACTTC. Based on the CDR3 plus reference TRBV7-9 and TRBJ2-4, the full variable domain is DTGVSQNPRHKITKRGQNVTFRCDPISEHNRLYWYRQTLGQGPEFLTYFQNEAQLEKSRLLSDRFSAERPKGSFSTLEIQRTEQGDSAMYLCASSLGAGEAKNIQYFGAGTRLSVL.

This clone came up once. This rearrangement joins TRBV14 to TRBJ1-1; TRBD1 matches 10 bases. CDR1 is SGHDN and CDR2 is FVKESK in the germline V gene. V lost 4 bases to trimming and J lost 0 bases; unmatched junction nucleotides: 11. The CDR3 consists of 18 residues. CDR3 protein: CASSLAGTGDFLNTEAFF. The CDR3, as DNA: TGTGCCAGCAGCCTCGCGGGGACAGGGGATTTCTTGAACACTGAAGCTTTCTTT.

The gene calls are TRBV11-3 and TRBJ2-5; TRBD2 aligns across 11 bases. The CDR3 is made up of 18 amino acids. Germline V gene lookup returns CDR1 SGHNT and CDR2 YENEEA. V trimming: 5 bases; J trimming: 0 bases; junction bases outside the gene matches: 11. The CDR3 region has the DNA TGTGCCAGCAGCACCGGGACTAGCGGAGGCCGTTACCAAGAGACCCAGTACTTC. Protein: CASSTGTSGGRYQETQYF.

V gene TRBV5-6 combines with J gene TRBJ2-7, with TRBD1 matching over 7 bases. This CDR3 is 15 amino acids long. The J segment lost 0 bases and the V segment lost 3 bases, leaving 6 bases of the junction unmatched. Per the germline V gene, CDR1 is SGHDT and CDR2 is YYEEEE. CDR3 amino acids: CASSSPGQRSYEQYF. CDR3 coding DNA: TGTGCCAGCAGCTCGCCGGGACAGCGCTCCTACGAGCAGTACTTC.

The gene calls are TRBV4-2 and TRBJ1-5; 8 nucleotides agree with TRBD1. The ends lost 4 bases at V and 0 bases at J; junction bases unmatched: 20. The CDR3 runs 21 residues. CDR1 and CDR2 from the germline V gene are LGHNA and YNFKEQ. In DNA form, the CDR3 reads TGTGCCAGCAGCCCCCGTAGAGGACAGGGCGGGGTAGAATATAGCAATCAGCCCCAGCATTTT. Protein: CASSPRRGQGGVEYSNQPQHF.

The rearrangement uses TRBV15 and TRBJ1-4; no firm D call. Germline CDR1 LNHNV, CDR2 YYDKDF (reference sequence). The CDR3 sequence is 15 residues long. V was trimmed by 1 base and J by 1 base, leaving 7 bases between them. The DNA of the CDR3 is TGTGCCACCAGCAGAGGATACGGAACTAATGAAAAACTGTTTTTT. Translation: CATSRGYGTNEKLFF.